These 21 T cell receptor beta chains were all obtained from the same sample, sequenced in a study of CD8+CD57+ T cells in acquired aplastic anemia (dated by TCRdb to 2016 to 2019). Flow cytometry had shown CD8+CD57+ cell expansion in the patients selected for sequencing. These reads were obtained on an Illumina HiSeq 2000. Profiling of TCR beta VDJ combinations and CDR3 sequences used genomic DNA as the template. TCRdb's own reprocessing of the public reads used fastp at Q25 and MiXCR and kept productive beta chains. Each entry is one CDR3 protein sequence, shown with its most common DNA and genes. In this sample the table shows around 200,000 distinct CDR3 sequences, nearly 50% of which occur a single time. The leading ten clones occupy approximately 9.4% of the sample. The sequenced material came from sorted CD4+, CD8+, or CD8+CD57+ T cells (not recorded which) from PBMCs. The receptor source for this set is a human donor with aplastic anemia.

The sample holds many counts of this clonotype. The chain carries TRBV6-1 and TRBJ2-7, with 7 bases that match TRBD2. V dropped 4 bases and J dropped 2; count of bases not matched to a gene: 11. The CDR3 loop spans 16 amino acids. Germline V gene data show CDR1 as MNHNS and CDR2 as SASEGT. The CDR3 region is CASSGLEAAGAYEQYF. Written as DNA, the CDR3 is TGTGCCAGCAGTGGTCTAGAGGCGGCGGGAGCCTACGAGCAGTACTTC.

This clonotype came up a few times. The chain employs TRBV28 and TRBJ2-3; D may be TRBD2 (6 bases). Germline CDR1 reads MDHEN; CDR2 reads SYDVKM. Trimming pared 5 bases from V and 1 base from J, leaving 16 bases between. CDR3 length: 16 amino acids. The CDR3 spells CASSGGAGGGTDTQYF. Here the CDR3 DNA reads TGTGCCAGCAGTGGCGGGGCTGGGGGAGGCACAGATACGCAGTATTTT. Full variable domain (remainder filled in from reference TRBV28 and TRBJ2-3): DVKVTQSSRYLVKRTGEKVFLECVQDMDHENMFWYRQDPGLGLRLIYFSYDVKMKEKGDIPEGYSVSREKKERFSLILESASTNQTSMYLCASSGGAGGGTDTQYFGPGTRLTVL.

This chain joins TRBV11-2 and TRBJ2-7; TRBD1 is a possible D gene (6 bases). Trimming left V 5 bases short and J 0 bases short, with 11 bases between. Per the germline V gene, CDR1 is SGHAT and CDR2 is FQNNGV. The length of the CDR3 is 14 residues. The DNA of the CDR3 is TGTGCCAGCAGCCAAGGGGGATACTCCTACGAGCAGTACTTC. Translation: CASSQGGYSYEQYF.

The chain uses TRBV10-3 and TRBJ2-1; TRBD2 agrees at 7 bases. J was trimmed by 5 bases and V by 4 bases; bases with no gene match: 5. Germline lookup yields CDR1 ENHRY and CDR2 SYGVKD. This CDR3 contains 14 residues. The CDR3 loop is CAISVRLADNEQFF. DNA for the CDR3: TGTGCCATCAGTGTACGACTAGCTGACAATGAGCAGTTCTTC.

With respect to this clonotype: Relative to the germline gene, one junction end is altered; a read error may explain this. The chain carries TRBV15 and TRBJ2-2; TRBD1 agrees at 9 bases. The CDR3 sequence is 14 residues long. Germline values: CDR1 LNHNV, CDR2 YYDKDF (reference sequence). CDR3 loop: CATSGTGRSGGLFF. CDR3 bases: TGTGCCACCAGCGGGACAGGGAGGTCCGGGGGGCTGTTCTTT.

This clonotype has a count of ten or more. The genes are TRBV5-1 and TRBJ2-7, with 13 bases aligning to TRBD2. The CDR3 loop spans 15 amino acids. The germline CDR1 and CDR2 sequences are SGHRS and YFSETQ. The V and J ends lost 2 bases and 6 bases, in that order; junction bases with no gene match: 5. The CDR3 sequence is CASSLTSGRASEQYF. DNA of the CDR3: TGCGCCAGCAGCTTAACTAGCGGGAGGGCATCCGAGCAGTACTTC.

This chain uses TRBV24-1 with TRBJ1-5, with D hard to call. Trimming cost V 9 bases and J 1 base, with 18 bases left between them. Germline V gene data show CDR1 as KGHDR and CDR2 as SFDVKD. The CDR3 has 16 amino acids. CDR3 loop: CATLKYPLGSNQPQHF. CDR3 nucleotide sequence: TGTGCCACCCTAAAGTACCCCCTAGGAAGCAATCAGCCCCAGCATTTT.

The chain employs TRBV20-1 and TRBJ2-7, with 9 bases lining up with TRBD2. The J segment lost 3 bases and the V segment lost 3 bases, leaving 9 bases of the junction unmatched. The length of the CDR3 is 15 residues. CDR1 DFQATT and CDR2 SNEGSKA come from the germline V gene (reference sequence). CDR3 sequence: CSARHSSGMGYEQYF. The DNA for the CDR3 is TGCAGTGCTAGGCACTCTAGCGGGATGGGCTACGAGCAGTACTTC.

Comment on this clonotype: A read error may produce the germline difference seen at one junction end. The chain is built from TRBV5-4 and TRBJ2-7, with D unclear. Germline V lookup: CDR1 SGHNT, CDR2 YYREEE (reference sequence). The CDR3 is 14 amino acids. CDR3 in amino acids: CASSLGAPSYEQCF. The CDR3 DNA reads TGTGCCAGCAGCTTGGGAGCGCCTTCCTACGAGCAGTGCTTC.

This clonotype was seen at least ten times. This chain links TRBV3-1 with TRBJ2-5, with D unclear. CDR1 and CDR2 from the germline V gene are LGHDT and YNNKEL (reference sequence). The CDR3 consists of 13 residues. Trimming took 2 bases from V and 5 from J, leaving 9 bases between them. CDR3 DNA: TGTGCCAGCAGCCAACTACGAGGCGAGACCCAGTACTTC. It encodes CASSQLRGETQYF.

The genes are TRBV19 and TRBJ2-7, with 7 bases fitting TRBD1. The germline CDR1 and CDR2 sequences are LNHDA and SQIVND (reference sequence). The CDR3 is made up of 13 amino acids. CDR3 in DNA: TGTGCTAGAGAGGGGGCCGTATTCAACGAGCAGTACTTC. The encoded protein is CAREGAVFNEQYF.

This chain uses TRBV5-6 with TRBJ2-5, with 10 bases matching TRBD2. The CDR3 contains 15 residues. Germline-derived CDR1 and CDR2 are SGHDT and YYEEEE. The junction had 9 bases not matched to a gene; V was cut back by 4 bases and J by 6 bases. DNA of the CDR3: TGTGCCAGCAGCGGACCCGGGACTAGCGCTAAGACCCAGTACTTC. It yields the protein CASSGPGTSAKTQYF.

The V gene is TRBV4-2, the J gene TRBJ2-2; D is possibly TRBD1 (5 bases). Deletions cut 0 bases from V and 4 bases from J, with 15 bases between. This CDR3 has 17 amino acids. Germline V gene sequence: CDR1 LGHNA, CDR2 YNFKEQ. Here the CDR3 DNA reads TGTGCCAGCAGCCAAGATTTCCGGGCAGGGCCCACCGGGGAGCTGTTTTTT. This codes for CASSQDFRAGPTGELFF.

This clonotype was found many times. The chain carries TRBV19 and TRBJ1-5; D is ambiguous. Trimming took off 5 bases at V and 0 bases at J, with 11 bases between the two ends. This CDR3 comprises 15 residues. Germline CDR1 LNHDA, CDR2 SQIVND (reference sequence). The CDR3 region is CASSQGLRSNQPQHF. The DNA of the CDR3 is TGTGCCAGTAGTCAAGGGCTCCGTAGCAATCAGCCCCAGCATTTT.

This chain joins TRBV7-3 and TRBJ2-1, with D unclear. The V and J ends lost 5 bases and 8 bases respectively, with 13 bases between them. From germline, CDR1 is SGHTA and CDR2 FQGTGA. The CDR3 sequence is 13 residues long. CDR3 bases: TGTGCCAGCAGCCTAAAAAGCCGACATGAGCAGTTCTTC. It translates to CASSLKSRHEQFF. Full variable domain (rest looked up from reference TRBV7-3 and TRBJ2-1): GAGVSQTPSNKVTEKGKYVELRCDPISGHTALYWYRQSLGQGPEFLIYFQGTGAADDSGLPNDRFFAVRPEGSVSTLKIQRTERGDSAVYLCASSLKSRHEQFFGPGTRLTVL.

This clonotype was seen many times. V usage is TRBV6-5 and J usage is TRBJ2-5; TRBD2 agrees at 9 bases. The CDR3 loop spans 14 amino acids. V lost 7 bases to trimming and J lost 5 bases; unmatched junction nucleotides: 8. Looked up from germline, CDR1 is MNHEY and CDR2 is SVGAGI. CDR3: CASNRRGGRETQYF. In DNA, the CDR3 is TGTGCCAGCAACCGGCGGGGGGGCAGGGAGACCCAGTACTTC.

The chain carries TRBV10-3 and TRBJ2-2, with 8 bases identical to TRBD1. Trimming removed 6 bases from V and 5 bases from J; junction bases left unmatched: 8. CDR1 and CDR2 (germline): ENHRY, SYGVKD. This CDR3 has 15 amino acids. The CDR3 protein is CAIRSSGTGTGELFF. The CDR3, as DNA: TGTGCCATCAGGTCCTCCGGGACAGGTACCGGGGAGCTGTTTTTT.

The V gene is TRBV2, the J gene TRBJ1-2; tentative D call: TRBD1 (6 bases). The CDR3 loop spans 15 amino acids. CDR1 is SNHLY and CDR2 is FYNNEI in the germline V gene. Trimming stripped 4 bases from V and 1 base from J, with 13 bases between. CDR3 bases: TGTGCCAGCAGTGCCTCAGGGGTAGTTAACTATGGCTACACCTTC. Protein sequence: CASSASGVVNYGYTF.

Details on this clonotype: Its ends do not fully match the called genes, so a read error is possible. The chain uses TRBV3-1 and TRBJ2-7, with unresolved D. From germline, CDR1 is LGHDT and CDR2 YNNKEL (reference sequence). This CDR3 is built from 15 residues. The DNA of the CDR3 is TGTGCCAGCAGCCAAGCGTTCAACTTCGGATACGGGCAGTACTTC. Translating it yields CASSQAFNFGYGQYF.

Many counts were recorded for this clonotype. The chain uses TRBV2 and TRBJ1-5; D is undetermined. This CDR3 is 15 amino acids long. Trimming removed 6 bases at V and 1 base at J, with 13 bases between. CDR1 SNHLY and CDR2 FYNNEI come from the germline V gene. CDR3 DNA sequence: TGTGCCAGCAGCGCCCGGGAGACCAGCAATCAGCCCCAGCATTTT. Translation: CASSARETSNQPQHF.

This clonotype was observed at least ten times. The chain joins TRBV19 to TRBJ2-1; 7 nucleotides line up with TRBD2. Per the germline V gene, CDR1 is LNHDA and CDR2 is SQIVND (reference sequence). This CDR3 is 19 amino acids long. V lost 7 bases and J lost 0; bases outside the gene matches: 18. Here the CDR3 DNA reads TGTGCCAGTACCTCCTCCTTCGGGGGAGGGTTAAGCTCCTACAATGAGCAGTTCTTC. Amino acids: CASTSSFGGGLSSYNEQFF.